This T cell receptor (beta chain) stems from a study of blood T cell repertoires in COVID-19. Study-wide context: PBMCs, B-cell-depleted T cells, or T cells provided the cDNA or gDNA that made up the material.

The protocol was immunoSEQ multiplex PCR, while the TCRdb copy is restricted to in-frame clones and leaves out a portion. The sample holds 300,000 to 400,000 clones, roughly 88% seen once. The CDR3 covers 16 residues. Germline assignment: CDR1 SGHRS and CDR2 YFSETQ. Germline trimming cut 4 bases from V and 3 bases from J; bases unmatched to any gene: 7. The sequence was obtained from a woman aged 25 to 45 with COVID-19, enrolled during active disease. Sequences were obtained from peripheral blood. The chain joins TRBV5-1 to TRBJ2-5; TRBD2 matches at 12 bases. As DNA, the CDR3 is TGCGCCAGCAGCCTTCAGGCTAGCGGGAGGGAAGAGACCCAGTACTTC. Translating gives CASSLQASGREETQYF.